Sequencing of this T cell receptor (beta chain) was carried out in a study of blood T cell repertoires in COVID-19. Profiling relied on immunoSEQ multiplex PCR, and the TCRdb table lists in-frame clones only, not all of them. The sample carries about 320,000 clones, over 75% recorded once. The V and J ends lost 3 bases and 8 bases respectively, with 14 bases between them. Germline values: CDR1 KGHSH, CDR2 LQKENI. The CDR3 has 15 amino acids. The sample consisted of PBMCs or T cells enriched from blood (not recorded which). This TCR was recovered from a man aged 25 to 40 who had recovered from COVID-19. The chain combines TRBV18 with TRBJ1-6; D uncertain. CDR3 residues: CASSPAADYDSPLHF. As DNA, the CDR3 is TGTGCCAGCTCACCGGCGGCGGATTATGATTCACCCCTCCACTTT. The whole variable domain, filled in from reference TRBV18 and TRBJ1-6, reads NAGVMQNPRHLVRRRGQEARLRCSPMKGHSHVYWYRQLPEEGLKFMVYLQKENIIDESGMPKERFSAEFPKEGPSILRIQQVVRGDSAAYFCASSPAADYDSPLHFGNGTRLTVT.